This T cell receptor (beta chain) was sequenced in a study of T-cell reconstitution after alpha-beta-depleted transplantation in children (dated by TCRdb to 2016 to 2018). About the full investigation: Using TCR repertoire profiling, the study quantitatively followed how T-cell immune reconstitution unfolded in children after TCRalphabeta/CD19-depleted allogeneic hematopoietic cell transplantation.

The library was produced with PCR. Reads for this sample came from an Illumina HiSeq 2500. Molecular barcoding was employed in the preparation of TCR libraries, with unique molecular identifiers being used to normalize TCRbeta repertoire quantification. Clones were called with MiXCR by TCRdb after fastp trimmed the public reads at Q25, and only in-frame beta chains were retained. All rows with the same CDR3 protein become a single entry with the most common DNA and genes. The sample includes roughly 180,000 distinct CDR3 sequences, with about 15% observed a single time. The ten biggest clones cover approximately 13% of the sample. Per the germline V gene, SGHRS is the CDR1 and YFSETQ is the CDR2. V and J are truncated by 4 bases and 5 bases respectively, leaving an intervening sequence of 18 bases. Taken from cysteine to phenylalanine, the CDR3 has 15 residues. Left in the record is the CDR3 DNA by itself, 45 bases read in frame from the first base.

This clonotype was recorded at least ten times. The clone's antigen remains unknown. Per-base quality was not reported, and no clone a single base away is much larger than it. The chain employs TRBV5-1 and TRBJ2-5, with no confidently assigned D gene. This sample comprised PBMCs from the stem cell graft donor, obtained from the stem cell graft. The TCR comes from a human donor who donated a stem cell graft to a child with acute lymphoblastic leukemia. The sequenced DNA: TGCGCCAGCAGCCCTCGGGCTCTAATGGGGGAGACCCAGTACTTC. Its translation is CASSPRALMGETQYF.